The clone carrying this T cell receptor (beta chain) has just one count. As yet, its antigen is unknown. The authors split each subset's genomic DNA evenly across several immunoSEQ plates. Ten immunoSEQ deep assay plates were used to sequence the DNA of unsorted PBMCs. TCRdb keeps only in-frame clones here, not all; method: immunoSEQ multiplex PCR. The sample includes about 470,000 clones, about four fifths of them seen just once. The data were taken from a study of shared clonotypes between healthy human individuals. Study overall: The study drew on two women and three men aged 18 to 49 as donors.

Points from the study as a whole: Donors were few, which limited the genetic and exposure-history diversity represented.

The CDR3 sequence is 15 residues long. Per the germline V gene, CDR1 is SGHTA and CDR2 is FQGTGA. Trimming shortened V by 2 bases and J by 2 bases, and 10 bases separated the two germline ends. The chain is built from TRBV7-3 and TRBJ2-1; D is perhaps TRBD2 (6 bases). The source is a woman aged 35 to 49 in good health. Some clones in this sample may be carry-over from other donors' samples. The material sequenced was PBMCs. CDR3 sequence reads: CASSLGGDAYNEQFF. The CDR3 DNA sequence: TGTGCCAGCAGCTTAGGAGGGGACGCCTACAATGAGCAGTTCTTC.